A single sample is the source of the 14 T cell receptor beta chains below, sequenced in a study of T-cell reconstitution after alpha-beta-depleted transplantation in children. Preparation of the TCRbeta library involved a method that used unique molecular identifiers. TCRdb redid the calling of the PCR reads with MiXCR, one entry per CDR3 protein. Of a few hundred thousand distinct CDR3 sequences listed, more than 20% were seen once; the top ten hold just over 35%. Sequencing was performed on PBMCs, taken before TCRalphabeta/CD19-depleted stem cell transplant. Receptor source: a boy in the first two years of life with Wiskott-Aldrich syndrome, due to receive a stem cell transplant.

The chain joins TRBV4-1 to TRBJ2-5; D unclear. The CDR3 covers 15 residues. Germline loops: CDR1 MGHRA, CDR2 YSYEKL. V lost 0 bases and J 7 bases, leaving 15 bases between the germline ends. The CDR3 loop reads CASSQDQTPWTTQYF. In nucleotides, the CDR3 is TGCGCCAGCAGCCAAGATCAAACGCCTTGGACGACCCAGTACTTC.

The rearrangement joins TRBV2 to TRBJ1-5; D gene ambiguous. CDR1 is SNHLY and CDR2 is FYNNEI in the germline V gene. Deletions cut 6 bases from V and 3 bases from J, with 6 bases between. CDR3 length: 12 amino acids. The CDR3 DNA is TGTGCCAGCAGACTCAACAATCAGCCCCAGCATTTT. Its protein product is CASRLNNQPQHF.

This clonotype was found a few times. CDR3 region: CASTGRETQYF. CDR3 DNA sequence: TGCGCCAGTACAGGGCGGGAGACCCAGTACTTC. The rearrangement uses TRBV5-1 and TRBJ2-5, with a weak D call TRBD1 (6 bases). The CDR3 has 11 amino acids. Per the germline V gene, CDR1 is SGHRS and CDR2 is YFSETQ. V was cut by 8 bases and J by 5 bases, with 10 bases left in between.

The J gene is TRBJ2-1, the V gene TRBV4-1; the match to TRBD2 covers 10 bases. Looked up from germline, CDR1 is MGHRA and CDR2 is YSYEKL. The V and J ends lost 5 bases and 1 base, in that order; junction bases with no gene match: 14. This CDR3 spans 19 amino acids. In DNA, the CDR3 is TGCGCCAGCAGCTCCCATTTGCCCGGGGGACTAGCGTCCTACAATGAGCAGTTCTTC. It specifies CASSSHLPGGLASYNEQFF.

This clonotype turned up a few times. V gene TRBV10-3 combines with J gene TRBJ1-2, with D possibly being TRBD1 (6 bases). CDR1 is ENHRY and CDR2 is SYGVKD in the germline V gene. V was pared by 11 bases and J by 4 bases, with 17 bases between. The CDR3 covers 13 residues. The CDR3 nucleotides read TGTGCCGCCCATGGGACACTCCTCTATGGCTACACCTTC. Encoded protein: CAAHGTLLYGYTF.

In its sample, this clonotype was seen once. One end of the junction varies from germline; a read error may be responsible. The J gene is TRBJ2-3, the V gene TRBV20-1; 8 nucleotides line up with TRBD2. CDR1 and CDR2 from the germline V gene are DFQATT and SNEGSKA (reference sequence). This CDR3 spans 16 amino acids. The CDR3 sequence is CSANSRLATSTDTQYF. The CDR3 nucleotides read TGCAGTGCCAACTCGAGACTAGCGACTAGCACAGATACACAGTATTTT.

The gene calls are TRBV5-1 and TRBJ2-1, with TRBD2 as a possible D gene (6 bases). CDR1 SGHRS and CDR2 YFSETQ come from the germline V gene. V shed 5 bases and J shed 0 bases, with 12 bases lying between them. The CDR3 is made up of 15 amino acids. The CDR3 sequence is CASRYGGSSYNEQFF. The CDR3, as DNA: TGCGCCAGCAGATATGGGGGGAGCTCCTACAATGAGCAGTTCTTC.

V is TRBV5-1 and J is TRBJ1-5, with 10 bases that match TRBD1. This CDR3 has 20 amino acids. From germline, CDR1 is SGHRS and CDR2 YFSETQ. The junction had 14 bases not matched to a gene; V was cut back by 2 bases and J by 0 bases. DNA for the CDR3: TGCGCCAGCAGCTTCAAGGGGCCGGGACAGGGGACTTATAGCAATCAGCCCCAGCATTTT. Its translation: CASSFKGPGQGTYSNQPQHF.

The CDR3 DNA reads as TGTGCCAGCAGGTCAAGGATCTATACGCAGTATTTT. Translating gives CASRSRIYTQYF. The V call is TRBV7-2, the J call TRBJ2-3; D is unresolved. This CDR3 has 12 amino acids. Trimming stripped 6 bases from V and 7 bases from J, with 11 bases between. Germline CDR1 and CDR2: SGHTA and FQGNSA.

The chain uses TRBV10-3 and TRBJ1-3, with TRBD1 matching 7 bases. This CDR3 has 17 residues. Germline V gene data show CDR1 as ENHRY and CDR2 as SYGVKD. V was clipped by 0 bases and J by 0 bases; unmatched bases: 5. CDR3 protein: CAISESEGAVSGNTIYF. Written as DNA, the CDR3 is TGTGCCATCAGTGAGTCGGAGGGGGCAGTCTCTGGAAACACCATATATTTT.

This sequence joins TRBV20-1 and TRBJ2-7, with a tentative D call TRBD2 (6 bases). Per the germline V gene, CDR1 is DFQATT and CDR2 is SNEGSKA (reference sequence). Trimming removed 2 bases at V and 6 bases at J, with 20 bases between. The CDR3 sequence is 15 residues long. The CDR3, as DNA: TGCAGTGCTAGATGGGGAAGCGGGTCCTCGCGCGAGCAGTACTTC. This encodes CSARWGSGSSREQYF.

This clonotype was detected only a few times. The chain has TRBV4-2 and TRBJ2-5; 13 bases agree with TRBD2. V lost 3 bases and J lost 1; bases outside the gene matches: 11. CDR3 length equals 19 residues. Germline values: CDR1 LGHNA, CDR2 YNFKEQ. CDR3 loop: CASSQGGTSGAPAQETQYF. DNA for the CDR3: TGTGCCAGCAGCCAGGGCGGGACTAGCGGGGCCCCCGCCCAAGAGACCCAGTACTTC.

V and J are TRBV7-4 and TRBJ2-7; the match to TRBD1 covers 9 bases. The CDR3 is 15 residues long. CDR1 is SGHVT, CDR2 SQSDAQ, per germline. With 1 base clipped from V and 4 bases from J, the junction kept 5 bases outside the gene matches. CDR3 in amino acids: CASSLGGQGKYEQYF. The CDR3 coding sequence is TGTGCCAGCAGCTTAGGGGGACAGGGAAAATACGAGCAGTACTTC.

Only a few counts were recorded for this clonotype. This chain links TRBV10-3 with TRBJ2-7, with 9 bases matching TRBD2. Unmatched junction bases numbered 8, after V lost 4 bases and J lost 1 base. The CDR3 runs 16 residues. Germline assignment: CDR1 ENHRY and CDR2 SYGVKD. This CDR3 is CAISVSSGIRSYEQYF. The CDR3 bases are TGTGCCATCAGTGTGTCTAGCGGGATCCGTTCCTACGAGCAGTACTTC.